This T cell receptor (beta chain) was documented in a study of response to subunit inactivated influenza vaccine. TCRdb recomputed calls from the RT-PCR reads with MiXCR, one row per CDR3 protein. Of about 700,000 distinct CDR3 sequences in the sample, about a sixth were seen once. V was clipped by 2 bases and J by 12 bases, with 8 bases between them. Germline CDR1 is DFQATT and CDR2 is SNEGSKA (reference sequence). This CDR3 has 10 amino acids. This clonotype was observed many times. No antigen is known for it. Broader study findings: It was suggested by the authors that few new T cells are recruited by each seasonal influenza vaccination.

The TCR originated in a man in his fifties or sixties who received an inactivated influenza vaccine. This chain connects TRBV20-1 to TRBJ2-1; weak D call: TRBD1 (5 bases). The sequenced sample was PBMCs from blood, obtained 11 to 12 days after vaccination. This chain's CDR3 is CSARLGPQFF. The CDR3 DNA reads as TGCAGTGCTAGACTGGGGCCGCAGTTCTTC.